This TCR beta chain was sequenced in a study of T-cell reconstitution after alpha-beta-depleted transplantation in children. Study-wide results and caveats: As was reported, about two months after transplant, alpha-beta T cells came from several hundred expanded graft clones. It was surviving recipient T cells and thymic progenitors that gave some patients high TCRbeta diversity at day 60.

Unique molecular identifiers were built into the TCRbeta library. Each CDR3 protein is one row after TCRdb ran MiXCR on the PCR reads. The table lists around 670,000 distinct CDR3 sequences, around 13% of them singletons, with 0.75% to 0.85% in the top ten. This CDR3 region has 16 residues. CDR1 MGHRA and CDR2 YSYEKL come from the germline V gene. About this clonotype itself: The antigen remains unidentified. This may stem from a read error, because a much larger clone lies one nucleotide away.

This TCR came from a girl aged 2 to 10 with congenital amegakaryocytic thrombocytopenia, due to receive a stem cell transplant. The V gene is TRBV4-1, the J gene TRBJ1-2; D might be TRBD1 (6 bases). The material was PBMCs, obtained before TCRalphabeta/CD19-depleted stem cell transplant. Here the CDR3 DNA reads TGCGCCAGCAGCCGAATCAGGGGTGGACTGACCTATGGCTACCCCTTC. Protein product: CASSRIRGGLTYGYPF.